This T cell receptor (beta chain) was recorded in a study of cytomegalovirus exposure and HLA in healthy donors. Findings of the study overall: The study dropped some indistinguishable V segments, TRBV6-2 and TRBV6-3 among them. The majority of CMV-associated TCR beta chains were reported as apparently HLA-restricted in a later analysis.

Sampled while nominally healthy, donors likely had unrecorded immune exposures. PCR was performed using 60 Vbeta and 13 Jbeta primers. In the study's own analysis: Later, an analysis found approximately 80 million unique TCR beta chains, and around 10 million of these were shared. The assay was immunoSEQ multiplex PCR, and TCRdb's table has in-frame clones only and misses some. V and J calls plus clone size are reproduced from that table; the DNA served to infer D and trimming. The table shows 270,000 or so clones, with roughly 89% occurring only once. Details on this clone: The antigen is not known.

CDR3 length: 16 amino acids. The germline V gene has CDR1 SGHDT and CDR2 YYEEEE. V lost 4 bases to trimming and J lost 0 bases, with 17 bases between them. Sequencing was performed on PBMCs. This sequence was found in a man between 35 and 55 years old in good health and CMV-seropositive. The chain couples TRBV5-6 to TRBJ2-7; possibly TRBD2 for D (5 bases). The CDR3 spells CASSPRRAKSSYEQYF. The CDR3 DNA sequence: TGTGCCAGCAGCCCGAGGCGGGCGAAAAGCTCCTACGAGCAGTACTTC.